These 20 T cell receptor beta chains came from one sample sequenced in a study of cytotoxic CD8 clonotypes in ibrutinib-treated CLL. Produced via immunoSEQ multiplex PCR; TCRdb's table is partial and in-frame only. The sample has approximately 80,000 clones, more than 70% seen once. The sample in question was PBMCs, obtained before ibrutinib treatment. These receptors all stem from a human donor with chronic lymphocytic leukemia.

J is TRBJ1-1 and V is TRBV6-4; no definite D call. Germline-derived CDR1 and CDR2 are MRHNA and SNTAGT. The CDR3 covers 14 residues. The V end lost 6 bases, the J end lost 0 bases, and 11 bases lay between the germline ends. The CDR3: CASSDGRMNTEAFF. The CDR3 region has the DNA TGTGCCAGCAGCGATGGAAGGATGAACACTGAAGCTTTCTTT.

V is TRBV28 and J is TRBJ2-5; TRBD1 is a possible D gene (6 bases). The CDR3 contains 15 residues. CDR1 is MDHEN and CDR2 is SYDVKM in the germline V gene. Deletions cut 5 bases from V and 3 bases from J, with 16 bases between. The CDR3 is CASSLMGQDKETQYF. CDR3 sequence (DNA): TGTGCCAGCAGTCTAATGGGACAAGATAAAGAGACCCAGTACTTC.

This clone was counted a few times. The chain carries TRBV5-5 and TRBJ2-1; D unclear. V gave up 4 bases and J gave up 7 bases, with 9 bases separating them. Germline CDR1 is SGHKS and CDR2 is YYEKEE (reference sequence). The CDR3 is made up of 12 amino acids. CDR3 amino acids: CASSPRPNEQFF. CDR3 bases: TGTGCCAGCAGCCCCCGACCAAATGAGCAGTTCTTC.

This sequence joins TRBV19 and TRBJ1-5; D is unclear. The CDR3 loop spans 15 amino acids. CDR1 is LNHDA, CDR2 SQIVND, per germline (reference sequence). Between the trimmed V and J ends, which lost 0 bases and 2 bases, there was a span of 8 bases. CDR3 in amino acids: CASSIDMGRNQPQHF. CDR3 DNA: TGTGCCAGTAGTATAGATATGGGCCGCAATCAGCCCCAGCATTTT. Full variable domain (missing parts from reference TRBV19 and TRBJ1-5): DGGITQSPKYLFRKEGQNVTLSCEQNLNHDAMYWYRQDPGQGLRLIYYSQIVNDFQKGDIAEGYSVSREKKESFPLTVTSAQKNPTAFYLCASSIDMGRNQPQHFGDGTRLSIL.

The chain carries TRBV29-1 and TRBJ1-1; D remains unclear. V lost 8 bases to trimming and J lost 1 base, with 17 bases between them. This CDR3 region has 14 residues. Germline CDR1 SQVTM, CDR2 ANQGSEA. CDR3 in amino acids: CSSKHRSGNTEAFF. The CDR3 DNA reads as TGCAGCTCAAAACACCGGTCCGGGAACACTGAAGCTTTCTTT.

The V and J genes are TRBV9 and TRBJ2-3; D is undetermined. Germline-derived CDR1 and CDR2 are SGDLS and YYNGEE. The CDR3 sequence is 17 residues long. Trimming removed 4 bases at V and 0 bases at J, with 18 bases between. The CDR3 loop reads CASSLPMGGPSTDTQYF. In DNA form, the CDR3 reads TGTGCCAGCAGCCTCCCGATGGGCGGCCCTAGCACAGATACGCAGTATTTT.

This clone was detected many times. The gene calls are TRBV10-3 and TRBJ2-3; no clear D gene. The CDR3 loop spans 14 amino acids. The V end was cut by 4 bases, the J end by 4 bases, with 12 bases between. Germline V lookup: CDR1 ENHRY, CDR2 SYGVKD. As DNA, the CDR3 is TGTGCCATCAGTGCCACGTCTAACGCAGATACGCAGTATTTT. This gives the protein CAISATSNADTQYF.

The V gene is TRBV27, the J gene TRBJ1-5; no reliable D call. The CDR3 is 14 residues long. Germline CDR1 is MNHEY and CDR2 is SMNVEV (reference sequence). V lost 3 bases to trimming and J lost 0 bases, with 6 bases between them. Here the CDR3 DNA reads TGTGCCAGCAGTTTCCGGTATAGCAATCAGCCCCAGCATTTT. Protein: CASSFRYSNQPQHF.

The genes are TRBV5-4 and TRBJ2-3; the match to TRBD2 covers 11 bases. The CDR3 consists of 15 residues. CDR1 and CDR2 (germline): SGHNT, YYREEE (reference sequence). Trimming took 3 bases from V and 13 from J; bases not matched to a gene: 13. For the CDR3, the DNA is TGTGCCAGCAGCTCCGATATAAGACTAGCGGGACATAAGTATTTT. Protein: CASSSDIRLAGHKYF.

This chain links TRBV5-5 with TRBJ2-3; unclear D gene. This CDR3 has 13 amino acids. V lost 4 bases and J lost 5, with 11 bases in between. Germline CDR1 SGHKS, CDR2 YYEKEE (reference sequence). The CDR3 loop reads CASSPAPGDTQYF. The CDR3, as DNA: TGTGCCAGCAGCCCAGCCCCGGGAGATACGCAGTATTTT.

The rearrangement links TRBV28 to TRBJ2-2; possible D gene TRBD2, 5 bases. Germline values: CDR1 MDHEN, CDR2 SYDVKM. Trimming cost V 2 bases and J 4 bases, with 8 bases left between them. This CDR3 contains 14 residues. The CDR3 nucleotides are TGTGCCAGCAGTTTAATCGGGGTCACCGGGGAGCTGTTTTTT. Translated: CASSLIGVTGELFF.

The chain uses TRBV5-1 and TRBJ1-1; D is undetermined. The CDR3 is 14 amino acids. Germline V lookup: CDR1 SGHRS, CDR2 YFSETQ. The germline V and J ends were trimmed by 4 bases and 0 bases, with 10 bases remaining between them. CDR3 sequence: CASSPRGLNTEAFF. For the CDR3, the DNA is TGCGCCAGCAGCCCGCGAGGGTTGAACACTGAAGCTTTCTTT. The variable domain in full, with the rest retrieved from reference TRBV5-1 and TRBJ1-1, is KAGVTQTPRYLIKTRGQQVTLSCSPISGHRSVSWYQQTPGQGLQFLFEYFSETQRNKGNFPGRFSGRQFSNSRSEMNVSTLELGDSALYLCASSPRGLNTEAFFGQGTRLTVV.

The genes are TRBV5-4 and TRBJ2-7; tentatively, D is TRBD1 (5 bases). Germline loops: CDR1 SGHNT, CDR2 YYREEE (reference sequence). V lost 5 bases and J 6 bases, leaving 15 bases between the germline ends. The CDR3 runs 13 residues. The CDR3, as DNA: TGTGCCAGCAGTCCGGATGTTGGGGCCGAGCAGTACTTC. Encoded protein: CASSPDVGAEQYF.

This chain uses TRBV6-1 with TRBJ1-1; weak D call: TRBD1 (5 bases). The CDR3 totals 15 residues. V shed 4 bases and J shed 4 bases, with 16 bases lying between them. The V gene's germline CDR1 is MNHNS and CDR2 SASEGT. The CDR3 DNA is TGTGCCAGCAGTGTGACCGGGACGGTGGGCACTGAAGCTTTCTTT. Encoded protein: CASSVTGTVGTEAFF.

This clone appeared once. The rearrangement joins TRBV10-3 to TRBJ2-7; 7 nucleotides line up with TRBD1. The CDR3 is 13 residues long. The germline V gene has CDR1 ENHRY and CDR2 SYGVKD. Trimming removed 3 bases from V and 2 bases from J; junction bases left unmatched: 1. CDR3 bases: TGTGCCATCAGTGAAACAGGGGCCTACGAGCAGTACTTC. Amino acids: CAISETGAYEQYF.

This chain joins TRBV21-1 and TRBJ2-1; the DNA was not compared with TRBD2, the D call given in the table. TRBV21-1 has pseudogene status. The CDR3 length is 17 residues. The CDR3 DNA follows: TGTGCCAGCAGCAAAGCTGGCGGGAGACGGCCCTACAATGAGCAGTTCTTC. Encoded protein: CASSKAGGRRPYNEQFF.

This clone was recorded only once. The chain has TRBV7-9 and TRBJ1-2, with TRBD1 identical over 7 bases. The germline CDR1 and CDR2 sequences are SEHNR and FQNEAQ (reference sequence). This CDR3 region has 15 residues. V gave up 5 bases and J gave up 2 bases; unmatched junction bases: 8. The CDR3 sequence is CASSPRTGSNYGYTF. CDR3 DNA: TGTGCCAGCAGCCCGAGGACAGGTTCGAACTATGGCTACACCTTC.

The chain has TRBV27 and TRBJ1-5; no firm D call. Looked up from germline, CDR1 is MNHEY and CDR2 is SMNVEV (reference sequence). V lost 11 bases and J 1 base, leaving 12 bases between the germline ends. This CDR3 comprises 13 residues. CDR3 protein: CAFDLRSNQPQHF. The DNA for the CDR3 is TGTGCCTTCGATCTTCGGAGCAATCAGCCCCAGCATTTT.

The J gene is TRBJ1-4, the V gene TRBV5-5; 10 positions agree with TRBD1. The length of the CDR3 is 16 residues. CDR1 SGHKS and CDR2 YYEKEE come from the germline V gene (reference sequence). V was pared by 4 bases and J by 8 bases, with 11 bases of the junction left unmatched. Written as DNA, the CDR3 is TGTGCCAGCAGCCGACTGAGGACAGGGGGTGAAGAAAAACTGTTTTTT. It is translated as CASSRLRTGGEEKLFF.

In its sample, this clone was seen once. This chain uses TRBV7-9 with TRBJ1-5; D remains ambiguous. V lost 5 bases, J lost 6 bases, and 26 bases lay in between. Germline CDR1 reads SEHNR; CDR2 reads FQNEAQ (reference sequence). This CDR3 is 18 amino acids long. CDR3 nucleotides: TGTGCCAGCAGCGTGGGAGGCGGGGTCAACCCACAATTTCAGCCCCAGCATTTT. This codes for CASSVGGGVNPQFQPQHF.